This T cell receptor beta chain derives from a study of blood T cell repertoires in COVID-19. The repertoire was sequenced with immunoSEQ multiplex PCR; TCRdb's copy has only in-frame clones and lacks some. The sample lists 250,000 or so clones, about 83% occurring once. The germline gives CDR1 SGHRS, CDR2 YFSETQ. The CDR3 spans 14 residues. Trimming took 5 bases from V and 4 from J, leaving 13 bases between them. The chain employs TRBV5-1 and TRBJ2-1; tentative D call: TRBD2 (6 bases). The source material was peripheral blood. This sequence originates from a human donor in a cohort sampled during active COVID-19. The CDR3 region is CASSGGGSYNEQFF. The CDR3 DNA sequence: TGCGCCAGCAGTGGTGGAGGGTCTTACAATGAGCAGTTCTTC.